This T cell receptor beta chain was identified in a study of T cells in localized non-small cell lung cancer. Broader study findings: Turning up in adjacent lung were a median around 58 of the top 100 tumor clones. Uninvolved neighboring lung showed the greatest T cell clonality, exceeding tumor. Higher blood T cell density tracked longer overall survival.

The V segment lost 1 base and the J segment 5 bases; nucleotides outside the gene matches: 8. Germline V gene lookup returns CDR1 LGHNT and CDR2 FRNRAP. The CDR3 has 16 amino acids. Profiled with immunoSEQ multiplex PCR; TCRdb holds only in-frame clones, not every one. Among tens of thousands of clones listed, more than 65% were seen once. Comments on this clone: Its antigen is unknown.

The sequenced sample was peripheral blood, obtained before any cancer treatment. The V gene is TRBV12-5, the J gene TRBJ1-1, with TRBD1 matching 9 bases. The sequence was obtained from a male donor at least 60 years old with stage III squamous cell lung carcinoma. The CDR3 reads CASGLATGTGRTEAFF. The DNA for the CDR3 is TGTGCTAGTGGTTTGGCGACTGGGACAGGGAGAACTGAAGCTTTCTTT.